The 26 T cell receptor beta chains reported below all come from one sample, sequenced in a study of blood T cell repertoires in COVID-19. Using immunoSEQ multiplex PCR, the repertoire was profiled, and TCRdb retains in-frame clones only, with some absent. The table lists about 74,000 clones, roughly 90% of them singletons. Sequencing was done on a sample of peripheral blood. The origin of the receptors is a man aged 50-60 years with acute or convalescent COVID-19.

The CDR3 DNA reads TGTGCCAGCAGCTTAAACAGGGGAAGGATAGAGACCCAGTACTTC. It encodes CASSLNRGRIETQYF. V gene TRBV7-9 combines with J gene TRBJ2-5; 7 bases are a match to TRBD1. This CDR3 has 15 amino acids. Unmatched junction bases numbered 7, after V lost 2 bases and J lost 4 bases. Germline assignment: CDR1 SEHNR and CDR2 FQNEAQ (reference sequence).

This clone was counted between two and nine times. The J gene is TRBJ1-3, the V gene TRBV28; no firm D call. Germline V lookup: CDR1 MDHEN, CDR2 SYDVKM. This CDR3 is 13 amino acids long. The V end was cut by 5 bases, the J end by 2 bases, with 7 bases between. The CDR3 protein is CASSRVPGNTIYF. DNA for the CDR3: TGTGCCAGCAGTCGGGTACCTGGAAACACCATATATTTT.

The V call is TRBV27, the J call TRBJ2-2, with D possibly matching TRBD2 (5 bases). The CDR3 runs to 15 residues. The V and J ends lost 6 bases and 4 bases respectively, with 15 bases between them. Germline V gives CDR1 MNHEY, CDR2 SMNVEV (reference sequence). This chain's CDR3 is CASSPRRELTGELFF. The CDR3 bases are TGTGCCAGCAGCCCCCGCCGGGAACTCACCGGGGAGCTGTTTTTT.

This sequence joins TRBV19 and TRBJ2-1; 7 bases line up with TRBD2. The V gene end was trimmed by 6 bases and the J gene end by 1 base; junction bases not matched to a gene: 3. CDR3 size: 14 residues. CDR1 is LNHDA and CDR2 is SQIVND in the germline V gene (reference sequence). CDR3 loop: CASRPSGSYNEQFF. The CDR3 DNA reads TGTGCCAGTAGGCCTAGCGGATCCTACAATGAGCAGTTCTTC.

A single count supports this clone. The chain employs TRBV27 and TRBJ2-5; TRBD2 matches at 11 bases. After removal of 2 bases from V and 5 bases from J, the junction contained 4 bases not matched to a gene. This CDR3 has 15 amino acids. Per germline, CDR1 MNHEY and CDR2 SMNVEV (reference sequence). The CDR3 protein is CASSLVAGGSETQYF. The DNA of the CDR3 is TGTGCCAGCAGTTTAGTAGCGGGGGGGTCGGAGACCCAGTACTTC.

This sequence joins TRBV29-1 and TRBJ2-5, with 7 bases aligning to TRBD2. The CDR3 covers 12 residues. CDR1 SQVTM and CDR2 ANQGSEA come from the germline V gene. V was pared by 7 bases and J by 4 bases, with 6 bases of the junction left unmatched. CDR3 DNA: TGCAGCGCAGGCGGGGGAGGAGAGACCCAGTACTTC. Translated: CSAGGGGETQYF. The entire variable domain, with the rest obtained from reference TRBV29-1 and TRBJ2-5, is as follows: SAVISQKPSRDICQRGTSLTIQCQVDSQVTMMFWYRQQPGQSLTLIATANQGSEATYESGFVIDKFPISRPNLTFSTLTVSNMSPEDSSIYLCSAGGGGETQYFGPGTRLLVL.

In its sample, this clone was seen once. This chain joins TRBV7-2 and TRBJ2-1; TRBD2 matches 15 bases. Losses at the gene ends were 4 bases for V and 8 bases for J; bases not matched to a gene: 6. This CDR3 has 16 amino acids. The V gene's germline CDR1 is SGHTA and CDR2 FQGNSA. The CDR3 DNA reads as TGTGCCAGCAGCTCCGGGACTAGCGGGAGGAGGCATGAGCAGTTCTTC. Its protein product is CASSSGTSGRRHEQFF.

This rearrangement joins TRBV7-8 to TRBJ2-2; D gene ambiguous. Germline CDR1 SGHVS, CDR2 FQNEAQ. V lost 5 bases and J lost 0, with 13 bases in between. This CDR3 has 16 amino acids. CDR3 nucleotides: TGTGCCAGCAGCCTAGACCGGGTCGCGAACACCGGGGAGCTGTTTTTT. Protein sequence: CASSLDRVANTGELFF.

About this clone itself: This CDR3 is also generated by other DNA sequences in the sample. The V gene is TRBV5-6, the J gene TRBJ1-3; TRBD1 matches at 7 bases. Losses at the gene ends were 0 bases for V and 0 bases for J; bases not matched to a gene: 0. The CDR3 extends over 15 amino acids. Germline V gene lookup returns CDR1 SGHDT and CDR2 YYEEEE. The CDR3 bases are TGTGCCAGCAGCTTGGCAGGGGGCTCTGGAAACACCATATATTTT. It yields the protein CASSLAGGSGNTIYF.

The gene calls are TRBV19 and TRBJ2-1; 10 positions match TRBD2. V was pared by 6 bases and J by 6 bases, with 8 bases of the junction left unmatched. CDR1 is LNHDA, CDR2 SQIVND, per germline (reference sequence). CDR3 length equals 15 residues. Written as DNA, the CDR3 is TGTGCCAGTAGACCCCTAGCGGGAGCGGTCAATGAGCAGTTCTTC. It translates to CASRPLAGAVNEQFF.

The CDR3 here is CASRRWTGVDEKLFF. The CDR3 bases are TGTGCCAGCAGACGATGGACAGGGGTGGATGAAAAACTGTTTTTT. The chain uses TRBV27 and TRBJ1-4; the match to TRBD1 covers 9 bases. Germline V gene sequence: CDR1 MNHEY, CDR2 SMNVEV (reference sequence). Trimming cost V 6 bases and J 6 bases; bases outside gene matches: 8. There are 15 residues in the CDR3.

This sequence joins TRBV6-1 and TRBJ2-1; 8 bases line up with TRBD2. The germline V gene has CDR1 MNHNS and CDR2 SASEGT. Trimming removed 4 bases from V and 1 base from J; junction bases left unmatched: 6. This CDR3 has 16 residues. CDR3 loop: CASSGGTSVSYNEQFF. DNA of the CDR3: TGTGCCAGCAGTGGCGGGACTAGTGTTTCCTACAATGAGCAGTTCTTC.

V and J are TRBV5-1 and TRBJ1-5, with 8 positions matching TRBD1. In germline, CDR1 is SGHRS, CDR2 YFSETQ. The CDR3 totals 15 residues. After removal of 0 bases from V and 6 bases from J, the junction contained 5 bases not matched to a gene. CDR3 in amino acids: CASSLGGQGAQPQHF. In nucleotides, the CDR3 is TGCGCCAGCAGCTTGGGGGGTCAGGGGGCTCAGCCCCAGCATTTT.

The rearrangement joins TRBV2 to TRBJ1-5; the D is unclear. The germline CDR1 and CDR2 sequences are SNHLY and FYNNEI. The CDR3 is 13 amino acids. V was clipped by 3 bases and J by 3 bases, with 6 bases between them. Here the CDR3 reads CASSDQANQPQHF. CDR3 DNA: TGTGCCAGCAGTGACCAGGCCAATCAGCCCCAGCATTTT.

The chain links TRBV7-2 to TRBJ2-1; 7 bases are shared with TRBD1. Germline V CDR1 and CDR2: SGHTA, FQGNSA. This CDR3 region has 13 residues. After removal of 6 bases from V and 6 bases from J, the junction contained 5 bases not matched to a gene. This CDR3 is CASRIYRGNEQFF. The CDR3 region has the DNA TGTGCCAGCAGGATATACAGGGGCAATGAGCAGTTCTTC.

The chain carries TRBV9 and TRBJ1-4; no clear D. The germline V gene encodes CDR1 SGDLS and CDR2 YYNGEE. The length of the CDR3 is 16 residues. Trimming removed 4 bases from V and 7 bases from J, with 20 bases in between. In DNA form, the CDR3 reads TGTGCCAGCAGCCGAGTGATGGAGGGAGGTCGTGAAAAACTGTTTTTT. It is translated as CASSRVMEGGREKLFF.

The chain employs TRBV9 and TRBJ1-5; D remains unclear. The CDR3 loop spans 14 amino acids. The germline CDR1 and CDR2 sequences are SGDLS and YYNGEE. Deletions cut 3 bases from V and 1 base from J, with 8 bases between. CDR3 loop: CASSASPSNQPQHF. The DNA for the CDR3 is TGTGCCAGCAGCGCCTCTCCGAGCAATCAGCCCCAGCATTTT.

This clone has only a few counts. The CDR3, as DNA: TGTGCCAGCAGCCCGTTGGTGTCGGGCGGGGAGACCCAGTACTTC. Encoded protein: CASSPLVSGGETQYF. V usage is TRBV27 and J usage is TRBJ2-5; TRBD2 might be the D (5 bases). Germline V CDR1 and CDR2: MNHEY, SMNVEV (reference sequence). The CDR3 extends over 15 amino acids. V was trimmed by 6 bases and J by 5 bases, leaving 19 bases between them.

This clone was seen more than once but under ten times. The chain employs TRBV2 and TRBJ1-6; D unclear. CDR1 and CDR2 from the germline V gene are SNHLY and FYNNEI. The CDR3 runs to 16 residues. The ends were cut back, 4 bases at V and 1 base at J, with 11 bases in the middle. For the CDR3, the DNA is TGTGCCAGCAGTGCGGCTCGGGGTTCCTATAATTCACCCCTCCACTTT. This translates into CASSAARGSYNSPLHF.

The chain recombines TRBV5-1 with TRBJ2-3, with D tentatively TRBD1 (5 bases). The CDR3 has 17 amino acids. Per germline, CDR1 SGHRS and CDR2 YFSETQ. The V gene lost 3 bases and the J gene lost 0 bases, with 17 bases spanning the gap. The CDR3 loop reads CASSSLIRVGSTDTQYF. In DNA form, the CDR3 reads TGCGCCAGCAGCTCATTGATCAGGGTGGGGAGCACAGATACGCAGTATTTT.

The V gene is TRBV13, the J gene TRBJ1-1; D may be TRBD1 (6 bases). Germline CDR1 PRHDT, CDR2 FYEKMQ (reference sequence). Trimming removed 3 bases from V and 5 bases from J, with 10 bases in between. There are 13 residues in the CDR3. This CDR3 is CASSLTGFTEAFF. The CDR3 nucleotides are TGTGCCAGCAGCTTGACAGGTTTTACTGAAGCTTTCTTT.

The genes are TRBV5-6 and TRBJ2-2, with a possible D match to TRBD1 (5 bases). Trimming shortened V by 4 bases and J by 7 bases, and 14 bases separated the two germline ends. CDR1 and CDR2 from the germline V gene are SGHDT and YYEEEE. This CDR3 is built from 14 residues. The CDR3 nucleotides read TGTGCCAGCAGCACCGCAGGGCTGGGCGGGGAGCTGTTTTTT. Protein: CASSTAGLGGELFF.

The chain uses TRBV5-1 and TRBJ2-2, with D perhaps matching TRBD2 (6 bases). The CDR3 totals 14 residues. With 5 bases removed from V and 6 bases from J, the gap between germline ends came to 14 bases. Germline CDR1 and CDR2: SGHRS and YFSETQ. For the CDR3, the DNA is TGCGCCAGCAGTGTCCCTAGGAGGGCCGGGGAGCTGTTTTTT. Translation gives CASSVPRRAGELFF.

The J gene is TRBJ2-7, the V gene TRBV3-1 (or the pseudogene TRBV3-2); 9 bases are a match to TRBD1. The CDR3 spans 14 residues. Germline V gene lookup returns CDR1 LGHDT and CDR2 YNNKEL (reference sequence). With V trimmed by 4 bases and J by 6 bases, 7 bases remained unmatched. DNA of the CDR3: TGTGCCAGCAGCCTTACCGGGACAGGGACCGAGCAGTACTTC. Amino acids: CASSLTGTGTEQYF.

This clone was detected only once. V gene TRBV28 combines with J gene TRBJ2-1; 9 bases match TRBD1. Germline V lookup: CDR1 MDHEN, CDR2 SYDVKM. J was trimmed by 4 bases and V by 6 bases; bases with no gene match: 7. This CDR3 has 15 amino acids. Here the CDR3 DNA reads TGTGCCAGCAGGACGGGACAGGGAATATACAATGAGCAGTTCTTC. This sequence encodes CASRTGQGIYNEQFF.

The chain carries TRBV27 and TRBJ2-2; D remains ambiguous. Trimming shortened V by 3 bases and J by 6 bases, and 8 bases separated the two germline ends. Germline CDR1 is MNHEY and CDR2 is SMNVEV (reference sequence). The CDR3 runs 13 residues. The CDR3 bases are TGTGCCAGCAGTTTCATAGCAGCCGGGGAGCTGTTTTTT. It is translated as CASSFIAAGELFF.